This T cell receptor (beta chain) was identified during a study of a mutant IDH1 vaccine in newly diagnosed glioma (dated by TCRdb to the early 2020s). With respect to the entire study: Patients were given eight vaccinations, in weeks 1, 3, 5, 7, 11, 15, 19 and 23, which matched visits V03 through V10. Before enrollment, patients had received standard therapy of radiotherapy alone, temozolomide alone, or radiochemotherapy with temozolomide; most received the combination. Of the roughly 33 treated patients, roughly 60% were male and roughly 38% were female, and a mean age of roughly 40 years was recorded. Vaccination started 4-6 weeks after radiotherapy alone, or was given together with temozolomide cycles in the groups whose treatment included chemotherapy. Longitudinal TCRB deep sequencing was performed for roughly 25 treated patients wherever samples were available for exploratory analyses. Peripheral blood was collected at six visits: V03 (baseline), V05, V07, V10, V12 and V13. The investigation overall reported the following: Pseudoprogression seemed to be unrelated to changes in the top peripheral T cell clonotypes found by TCRB sequencing. Availability determined which PBMC samples were chosen for TCRB deep sequencing. The authors stated that sample limitations prevented analyses of patient blood samples from being reproduced. Immune responses induced by the vaccine were seen in around 93% of patients across multiple MHC alleles.

Via the germline V gene, CDR1 is SGDLS and CDR2 YYNGEE. The CDR3 contains 17 residues, cysteine and phenylalanine counted. Of all the DNA, just the CDR3 is kept, 51 bases in frame from base 1. Trimmed from V: 4 bases; trimmed from J: 4 bases; junction bases lacking a gene match: 13. As to this clone: Its antigen specificity is not known. The sample holds no much larger clone one base away, and base qualities are not on file.

The library was generated by the immunoSEQ multiplex PCR assay. Rearranged TCR beta chain sequences were amplified with the hsTCRB Kit following the manufacturer's protocol. Sequencing of TCRB libraries was carried out on an Illumina MiSeq. As for the authors' bioinformatics: Demultiplexing, trimming and gene mapping were performed with the kit vendor's proprietary platform. This immuneACCESS table, as held by TCRdb, lists in-frame sequences with V and J called but not all clones. Of the missing ones, under half trace to an unresolved V gene in checked studies; the others have no known cause. The DNA gave D and trimming, while V, J and clone size come from that table. The table for this sample lists about 40,000 clones; under 80% of them were counted only once. Approximately 5.8% of the sample lies in the top ten. This specimen's time point label, per the study, means: week 23, last vaccination. A 20-mer mutant IDH1 peptide at 300 micrograms in Montanide made up each vaccine dose, which was injected subcutaneously together with topical imiquimod. All donors had newly diagnosed IDH1-mutant astrocytomas of WHO grade 3 or 4 that showed loss of nuclear ATRX. The samples were drawn from NOA16, a multicentre, single-arm, open-label phase I trial in Germany that tested a mutant IDH1 peptide vaccine in humans for the first time. Genomic DNA for TCRB sequencing was extracted from EDTA blood using the DNeasy Blood and Tissue Kit.

The chain was built from TRBV9 and TRBJ2-2; 7 bases in the junction line up with TRBD1. The sequencing here drew on PBMCs, taken from a glioma patient whose treatment included an IDH1 peptide vaccine. This sequence was found in a man over 45 with glioma. The nucleotide sequence reads TGTGCCAGCAGCATAAATGTGGGGACAGTCCTCACCGGGGAGCTGTTTTTT. This sequence encodes CASSINVGTVLTGELFF.